This TCR beta chain was identified in a study of blood T cell repertoires in COVID-19 (dated by TCRdb to the early 2020s). Turning to the overall study: Samples covering the acute and convalescent phases of COVID-19 were provided by collaborators in the United States, Italy and Spain. The prospective study material was composed of cDNA or gDNA derived from T cells, B-cell-depleted T cells, or PBMCs. The dataset comprised deeply sampled blood TCRbeta repertoires from subjects exposed to, actively infected with, or recovered from COVID-19. A freely available public database, intended as a resource for researchers studying the immune response to SARS-CoV-2, is where the repertoires were released. The samples were drawn from two sources: the first 160 participants of the ongoing ImmuneRACE study, and 1,254 subjects contributed by 6 global collaborators. Sample metadata almost always included a de-identified subject ID, COVID-19 status, age in years and sex. HLA class I and class II types, where available, came from metadata supplied by the sample provider rather than from assay-based typing. The research as a whole found: How much clinical and demographic metadata was included differed by source and by participant, and the metadata was provided uncurated.

TCRbeta CDR3 regions were amplified from genomic DNA using the immunoSEQ Assay, a bias-controlled multiplex PCR. The paper's processing steps were these. The number of nucleated cells in each sample was estimated by amplification of reference gene primers within the assay. Sequence reads were collapsed and filtered to measure the absolute abundance of every unique TCRbeta CDR3 rearrangement. For each sample, productive Simpson clonality was calculated as the square root of Simpson's diversity index across productive rearrangements. TCRdb holds this immuneACCESS table with in-frame rearrangements only. Some clones are missing; in checked studies, unresolved V genes explain under half, and the rest has no known cause. D and trimming were read from the DNA, whereas the V and J calls and clone size are those reported in that table. In all, the sample holds 350,000 or so clones, and roughly 90% of those were seen once. Of the sample, 1% is held by the ten largest clones.

Participants in the prospective study were aged about 18 to 100 years, lived in under 30 United States geographic areas, and enrolled through a virtual design. To assign participants to cohorts, the prospective study relied on clinical history that participants themselves reported in a screening survey and a study questionnaire. A participant counted as exposed if, within 2 weeks of entering the study, that participant had been in contact with someone who had a PCR-confirmed or clinician-diagnosed COVID-19 case. In the prospective study, mobile phlebotomists collected whole blood, serum and a nasopharyngeal or oropharyngeal swab from each participant. Over a roughly 2-month period, participants in the prospective study had the option of providing additional blood draws and questionnaires. Blood samples from the prospective study were shipped frozen or at room temperature prior to DNA extraction.

The germline V gene (reference sequence) yields MNHEY for CDR1 and SMNVEV for CDR2. Germline trimming: 6 bases from V, 0 bases from J; junction bases outside gene matches: 16. CDR3 length: 19 amino acids, cysteine to phenylalanine. This entry keeps only the CDR3 DNA: 57 bases, framed from base 1. As regards this clone: Its antigen remains unidentified. No much larger clone is present one base from it, and per-base qualities are unavailable.

This clonotype originated in a woman under 40 who had been exposed to COVID-19. The source material was PBMCs or T cells enriched from blood (not recorded which). The V and J genes are TRBV27 and TRBJ2-1; TRBD1 matches 8 bases in the middle. In nucleotides, the sequence is TGTGCCAGCAGACCTCCGGGACAGGATATCCCAAGCTCCTACAATGAGCAGTTCTTC. Protein translation: CASRPPGQDIPSSYNEQFF.